The source of this T cell receptor (beta chain) is a study of blood T cell repertoires in COVID-19. Study details: Sample material is recorded as cDNA or gDNA derived from T cells, B-cell-depleted T cells, or PBMCs.

Sequenced by immunoSEQ multiplex PCR; TCRdb stores in-frame clones only, minus some. The sample consists of hundreds of thousands of clones, roughly 87% of them appearing once. The CDR3 totals 13 residues. Germline assignment: CDR1 MDHEN and CDR2 SYDVKM. Deletions cut 4 bases from V and 4 bases from J, with 10 bases between. Recruitment covered over 20 US areas and drew participants whose ages spanned roughly 18 to 90 years. This clonotype originated in a young woman who had recovered from COVID-19. The J gene is TRBJ1-1, the V gene TRBV28; D remains ambiguous. Sequencing was carried out using PBMCs or T cells enriched from blood (not recorded which). In DNA, the CDR3 is TGTGCCAGCAGTTGGCAGCCTAGCACTGAAGCTTTCTTT. This translates into CASSWQPSTEAFF.